The source of this TCR beta chain is a study of low-dose radiotherapy and immunotherapy resistance in tumors. For the study at large: Cohort 1 received 0.5 Gy per fraction every 2 weeks, totaling 6.5 Gy. Cyclophosphamide was given intravenously at 200 mg/m2 every two weeks, and each dose came one day before radiation and immunotherapy.

TRAV and TRBV primers primed cDNA for both TCRalpha and TCRbeta. TCR amplification used about 20 PCR cycles, a constant-region primer and a V-primer adapter. TCRdb reanalysed the reads using MiXCR and keeps one entry per CDR3 protein. The sample includes under 20,000 distinct CDR3 sequences, roughly 70% of them seen just once. The ends lost 3 bases at V and 3 bases at J; junction bases unmatched: 15. The CDR3 is 18 amino acids. The germline V gene encodes CDR1 MDHEN and CDR2 SYDVKM. Nivolumab, ipilimumab, aspirin, low-dose cyclophosphamide and low-dose radiotherapy were all administered to the donors. Each eligible patient had an advanced solid tumor, and these tumors lacked tumor-infiltrating lymphocytes. This clonotype is labeled as medium-sized (0.01 to 0.1%).

This receptor was taken from a human donor with advanced metastatic prostate, ovarian, gallbladder or colorectal cancer (not recorded which). This table probably holds off-target reads from a library built for another chain. J is TRBJ2-7 and V is TRBV28, with 9 bases lining up with TRBD1. The CDR3 spells CASSFCLNRDRVFYEQYF. The CDR3 DNA reads as TGTGCCAGCAGTTTCTGTCTAAACCGGGACAGGGTCTTCTACGAGCAGTACTTC.